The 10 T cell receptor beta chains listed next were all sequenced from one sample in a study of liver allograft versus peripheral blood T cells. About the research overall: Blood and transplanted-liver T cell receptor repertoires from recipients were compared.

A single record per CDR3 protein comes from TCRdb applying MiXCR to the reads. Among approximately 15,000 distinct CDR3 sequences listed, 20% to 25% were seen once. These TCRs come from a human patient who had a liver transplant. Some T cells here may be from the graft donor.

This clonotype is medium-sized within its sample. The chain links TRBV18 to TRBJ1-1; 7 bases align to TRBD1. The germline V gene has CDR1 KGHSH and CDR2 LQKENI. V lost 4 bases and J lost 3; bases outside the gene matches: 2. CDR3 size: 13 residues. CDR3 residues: CASSLDRDTEAFF. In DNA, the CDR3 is TGTGCCAGCTCACTCGACAGGGACACTGAAGCTTTCTTT.

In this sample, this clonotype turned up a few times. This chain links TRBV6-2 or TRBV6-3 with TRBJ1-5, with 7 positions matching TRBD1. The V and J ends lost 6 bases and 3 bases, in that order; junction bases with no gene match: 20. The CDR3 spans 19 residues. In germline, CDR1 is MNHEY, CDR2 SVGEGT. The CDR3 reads CASSTPLNRGLPFNQPQHF. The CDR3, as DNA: TGTGCCAGCAGCACCCCACTTAACAGGGGACTACCTTTCAATCAGCCCCAGCATTTT.

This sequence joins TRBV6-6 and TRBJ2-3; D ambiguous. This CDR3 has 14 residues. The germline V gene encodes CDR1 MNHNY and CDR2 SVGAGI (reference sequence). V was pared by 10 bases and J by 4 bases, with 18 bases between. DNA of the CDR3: TGTGCCATCATCTCCCCGGGTCGCGCAGATACGCAGTATTTT. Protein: CAIISPGRADTQYF.

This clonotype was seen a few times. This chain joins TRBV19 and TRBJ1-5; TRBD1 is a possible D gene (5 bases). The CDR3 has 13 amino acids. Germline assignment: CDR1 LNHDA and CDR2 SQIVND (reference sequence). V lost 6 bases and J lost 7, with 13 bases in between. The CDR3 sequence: CASSRDSGQPQHF. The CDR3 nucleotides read TGTGCCAGTAGCAGGGATTCCGGCCAGCCCCAGCATTTT.

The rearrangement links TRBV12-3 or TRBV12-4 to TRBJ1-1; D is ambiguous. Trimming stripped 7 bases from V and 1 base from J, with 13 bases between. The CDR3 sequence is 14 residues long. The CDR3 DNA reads TGTGCCAGCAAGCCTGGGTTGTCGAACACTGAAGCTTTCTTT. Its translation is CASKPGLSNTEAFF.

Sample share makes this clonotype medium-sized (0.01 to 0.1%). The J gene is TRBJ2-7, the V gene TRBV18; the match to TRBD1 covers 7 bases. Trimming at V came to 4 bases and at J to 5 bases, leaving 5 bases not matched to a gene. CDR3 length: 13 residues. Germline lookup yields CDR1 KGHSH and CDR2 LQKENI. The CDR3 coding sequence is TGTGCCAGCTCACTCGACAGGGCGAACGAGCAGTACTTC. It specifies CASSLDRANEQYF.

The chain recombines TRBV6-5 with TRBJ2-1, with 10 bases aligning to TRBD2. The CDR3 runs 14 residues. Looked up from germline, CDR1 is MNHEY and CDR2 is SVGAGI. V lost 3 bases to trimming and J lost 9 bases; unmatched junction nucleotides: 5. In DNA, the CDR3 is TGTGCCAGCAGTTATTATCGACTAGCGGGTGAGCAGTTCTTC. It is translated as CASSYYRLAGEQFF.

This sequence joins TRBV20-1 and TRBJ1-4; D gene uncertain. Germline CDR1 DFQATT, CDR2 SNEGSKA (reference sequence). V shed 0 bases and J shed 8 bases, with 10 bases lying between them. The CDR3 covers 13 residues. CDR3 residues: CSAREGRREKLFF. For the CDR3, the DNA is TGCAGTGCTAGAGAAGGGCGCAGGGAAAAACTGTTTTTT.

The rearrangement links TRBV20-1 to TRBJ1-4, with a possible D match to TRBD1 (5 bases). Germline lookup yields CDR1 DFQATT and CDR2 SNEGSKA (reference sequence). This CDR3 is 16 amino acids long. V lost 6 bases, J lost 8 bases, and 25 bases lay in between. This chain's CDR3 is CSAPGRTTALREKLFF. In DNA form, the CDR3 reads TGCAGTGCCCCGGGACGAACGACCGCTTTGAGGGAAAAACTGTTTTTT.

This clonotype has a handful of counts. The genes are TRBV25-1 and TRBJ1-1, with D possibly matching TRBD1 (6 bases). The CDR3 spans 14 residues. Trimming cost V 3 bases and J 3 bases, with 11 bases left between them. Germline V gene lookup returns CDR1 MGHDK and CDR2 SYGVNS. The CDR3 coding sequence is TGTGCCAGCAGTGATGACAGGTTCGACACTGAAGCTTTCTTT. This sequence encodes CASSDDRFDTEAFF.